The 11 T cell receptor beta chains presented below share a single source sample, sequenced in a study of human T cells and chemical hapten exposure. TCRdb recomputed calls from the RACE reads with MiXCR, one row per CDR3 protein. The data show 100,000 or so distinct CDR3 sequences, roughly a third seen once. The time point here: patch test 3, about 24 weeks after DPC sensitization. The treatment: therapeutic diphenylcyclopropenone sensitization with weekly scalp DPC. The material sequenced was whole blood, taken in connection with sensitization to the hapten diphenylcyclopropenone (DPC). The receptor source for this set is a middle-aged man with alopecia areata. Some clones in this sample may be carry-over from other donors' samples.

The DNA for the CDR3 is TGTGCCAGCTCACCACAGGGAGGTACTGAAGCTTTCTTT. This gives the protein CASSPQGGTEAFF. The chain couples TRBV18 to TRBJ1-1; D is undetermined. The V gene's germline CDR1 is KGHSH and CDR2 LQKENI. Trimming left V 1 base short and J 5 bases short, with 8 bases between. The CDR3 spans 13 residues.

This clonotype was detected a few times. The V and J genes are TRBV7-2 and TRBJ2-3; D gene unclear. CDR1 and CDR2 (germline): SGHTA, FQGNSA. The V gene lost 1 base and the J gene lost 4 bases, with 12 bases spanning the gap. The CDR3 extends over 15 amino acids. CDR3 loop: CASSLGVRIPDTQYF. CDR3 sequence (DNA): TGTGCCAGCAGCTTAGGGGTCAGGATCCCAGATACGCAGTATTTT.

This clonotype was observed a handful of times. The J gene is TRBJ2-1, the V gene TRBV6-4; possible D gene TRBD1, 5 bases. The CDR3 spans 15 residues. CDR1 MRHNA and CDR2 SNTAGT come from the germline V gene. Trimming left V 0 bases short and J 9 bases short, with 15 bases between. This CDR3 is CASSDSKRGYGEQFF. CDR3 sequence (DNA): TGTGCCAGCAGTGACTCGAAAAGGGGCTATGGTGAGCAGTTCTTC.

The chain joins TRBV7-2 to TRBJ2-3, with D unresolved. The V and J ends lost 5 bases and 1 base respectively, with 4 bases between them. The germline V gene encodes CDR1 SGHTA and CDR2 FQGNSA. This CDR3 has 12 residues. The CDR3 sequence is CASSKRTDTQYF. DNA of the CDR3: TGTGCCAGCAGCAAACGCACAGATACGCAGTATTTT.

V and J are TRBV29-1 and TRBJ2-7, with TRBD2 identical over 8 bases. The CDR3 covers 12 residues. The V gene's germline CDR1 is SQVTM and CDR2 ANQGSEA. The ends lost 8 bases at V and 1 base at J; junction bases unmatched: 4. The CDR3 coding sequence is TGCAGCATTAGCGGGACGTCCTACGAGCAGTACTTC. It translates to CSISGTSYEQYF.

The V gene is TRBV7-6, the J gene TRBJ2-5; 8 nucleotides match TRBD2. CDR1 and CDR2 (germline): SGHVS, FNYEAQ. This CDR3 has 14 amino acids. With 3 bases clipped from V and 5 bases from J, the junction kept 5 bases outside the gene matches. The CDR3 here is CASSFRTSLETQYF. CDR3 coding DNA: TGTGCCAGCAGCTTCCGGACTAGCTTGGAGACCCAGTACTTC.

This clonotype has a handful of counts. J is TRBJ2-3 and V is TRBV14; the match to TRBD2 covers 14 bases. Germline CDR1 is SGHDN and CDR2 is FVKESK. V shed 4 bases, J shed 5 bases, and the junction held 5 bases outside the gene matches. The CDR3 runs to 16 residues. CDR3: CASSPRLAGGEDTQYF. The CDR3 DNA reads TGTGCCAGCAGCCCACGACTAGCGGGAGGGGAAGATACGCAGTATTTT.

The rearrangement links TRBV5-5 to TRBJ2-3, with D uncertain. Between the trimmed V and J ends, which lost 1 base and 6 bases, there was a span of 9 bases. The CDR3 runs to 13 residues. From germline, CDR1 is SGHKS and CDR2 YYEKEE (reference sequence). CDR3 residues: CASSLTAQDTQYF. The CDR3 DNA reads TGTGCCAGCAGCTTGACAGCGCAGGATACGCAGTATTTT.

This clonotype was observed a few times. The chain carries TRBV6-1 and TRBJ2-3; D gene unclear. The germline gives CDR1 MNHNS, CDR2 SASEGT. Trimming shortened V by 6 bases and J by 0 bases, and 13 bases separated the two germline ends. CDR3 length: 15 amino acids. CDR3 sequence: CASRARPPSTDTQYF. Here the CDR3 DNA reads TGTGCCAGCAGAGCGAGACCTCCTAGCACAGATACGCAGTATTTT.

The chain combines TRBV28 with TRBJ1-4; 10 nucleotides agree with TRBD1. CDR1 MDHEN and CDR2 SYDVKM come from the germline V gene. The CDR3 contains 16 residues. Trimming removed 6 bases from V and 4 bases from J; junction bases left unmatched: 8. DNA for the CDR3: TGTGCCAGCAGCCTTCCCGGGACAGGGGTTAATGAAAAACTGTTTTTT. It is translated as CASSLPGTGVNEKLFF.

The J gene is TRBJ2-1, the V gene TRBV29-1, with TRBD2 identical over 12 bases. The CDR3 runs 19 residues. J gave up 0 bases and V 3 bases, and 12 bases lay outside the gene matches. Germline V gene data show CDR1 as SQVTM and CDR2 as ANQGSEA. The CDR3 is CSVETTSGSILSSYNEQFF. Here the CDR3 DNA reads TGCAGCGTTGAGACGACTAGCGGGAGCATTTTAAGCTCCTACAATGAGCAGTTCTTC.